What follows describes a single TCR beta chain. Its antigen is undetermined. The V segment lost 5 bases and the J segment 5 bases; nucleotides outside the gene matches: 8. Germline V lookup: CDR1 SGHVS, CDR2 FNYEAQ. This CDR3 comprises 14 residues. The PCR made use of 60 Vbeta and 13 Jbeta primers. Authors' analysis steps: Roughly 80 million unique TCR beta chains, some 10 million of them shared, were counted by a later analysis. Using immunoSEQ multiplex PCR, the repertoire was profiled, and TCRdb retains in-frame clones only, with some absent. That table is the source of V, J and clone size, and D and trimming were worked out from the DNA. The sample has 150,000 to 200,000 clones, 65% to 85% seen once. The source of the sample is a study of cytomegalovirus exposure and HLA in healthy donors. Findings of the study overall: High sensitivity and specificity were reportedly achieved when the classifier diagnosed cytomegalovirus status.

The sample consisted of PBMCs. This TCR came from a man aged 35 to 55 in good health and CMV-seropositive. The chain carries TRBV7-6 and TRBJ2-5, with TRBD2 identical over 7 bases. CDR3 DNA sequence: TGTGCCAGCAGCCCCAGCGGGGTTCAGGAGACCCAGTACTTC. Translation gives CASSPSGVQETQYF. Full variable domain (remainder filled in from reference TRBV7-6 and TRBJ2-5): GAGVSQSPRYKVTKRGQDVALRCDPISGHVSLYWYRQALGQGPEFLTYFNYEAQQDKSGLPNDRFSAERPEGSISTLTIQRTEQRDSAMYRCASSPSGVQETQYFGPGTRLLVL.